This TCR beta chain was captured by sequencing in a study of blood T cell repertoires in COVID-19. Participants were aged 18 to 89 years, lived in over 20 US areas, and enrolled virtually. Donors in Cohort 3 counted as recovered after two negative PCRs, clearance, or symptom resolution. The germline gives CDR1 SGHAT, CDR2 FQNNGV. The CDR3 length is 13 residues. Trimming cost V 8 bases and J 2 bases, with 11 bases left between them. Clones were read by immunoSEQ multiplex PCR, and TCRdb kept only the in-frame ones, dropping some. The sample has about 250,000 clones, about nine tenths seen once. The specimen was PBMCs or T cells enriched from blood (not recorded which). This rearrangement joins TRBV11-2 to TRBJ2-3, with D perhaps TRBD1 (6 bases). The TCR sequence derives from a man aged 18 to 30 who had recovered from COVID-19. The CDR3 nucleotides read TGTGCCAGCGTCCAGGGGTTCACAGATACGCAGTATTTT. Amino acid sequence: CASVQGFTDTQYF.